This entry is about one T cell receptor beta chain. This sample was taken from a study of blood T cell repertoires in COVID-19. Per the study methods: The authors estimated nucleated cell counts from reference gene primer amplification. Some clones are missing from TCRdb's copy, which holds only in-frame ones; the method was immunoSEQ multiplex PCR. Clone size and V and J calls were adopted from that table, with D and trimming inferred from the DNA. The table records roughly 70,000 clones, 89% of them present only once. The sequenced sample consisted of peripheral blood. The source of this sequence is an elderly man with acute or convalescent COVID-19.

The CDR3 protein is CASSPDSDQPQHF. The CDR3 DNA sequence: TGTGCCAGTAGTCCGGACAGCGATCAGCCCCAGCATTTT. The V and J genes are TRBV19 and TRBJ1-5, with a possible D match to TRBD1 (6 bases). The CDR3 runs to 13 residues. Trimming shortened V by 5 bases and J by 5 bases, and 10 bases separated the two germline ends. Germline CDR1 and CDR2: LNHDA and SQIVND (reference sequence).